These 24 T cell receptor beta chains originate from one sample sequenced in a study of cytomegalovirus exposure and HLA in healthy donors. The table came from immunoSEQ multiplex PCR; TCRdb's copy has only in-frame clones and leaves some out. The profile shows roughly 80,000 clones, approximately 94% of them singletons. The material sequenced was PBMCs. The source is a woman aged 18-29 years in good health and CMV-seropositive.

V is TRBV7-2 and J is TRBJ1-3; 8 nucleotides agree with TRBD1. There are 16 residues in the CDR3. V was pared by 2 bases and J by 4 bases, with 7 bases of the junction left unmatched. Per germline, CDR1 SGHTA and CDR2 FQGNSA. The CDR3 reads CASSLWAGTGGNTIYF. In DNA, the CDR3 is TGTGCCAGCAGCTTATGGGCGGGGACAGGAGGAAACACCATATATTTT.

V and J are TRBV11-3 and TRBJ2-1; 9 bases line up with TRBD2. The CDR3 consists of 16 residues. V lost 1 base, J lost 5 bases, and 6 bases stayed unmatched. The germline CDR1 and CDR2 sequences are SGHNT and YENEEA. This CDR3 reads CASSLALAGQNNEQFF. The CDR3 DNA sequence: TGTGCCAGCAGCTTAGCCCTAGCGGGGCAAAACAATGAGCAGTTCTTC.

The chain employs TRBV11-3 and TRBJ2-1; tentatively, D is TRBD1 (6 bases). Looked up from germline, CDR1 is SGHNT and CDR2 is YENEEA. V gave up 3 bases and J gave up 0 bases, with 12 bases separating them. The CDR3 is 16 amino acids. In DNA, the CDR3 is TGTGCCAGCAGCTTTACCGGGACACCCTCCTACAATGAGCAGTTCTTC. Translation: CASSFTGTPSYNEQFF.

The chain is built from TRBV13 and TRBJ2-7, with 7 bases matching TRBD2. V lost 5 bases to trimming and J lost 3 bases; unmatched junction nucleotides: 4. CDR3 length: 13 residues. Germline CDR1 reads PRHDT; CDR2 reads FYEKMQ (reference sequence). For the CDR3, the DNA is TGTGCCAGCAGCCGATCTAGCGGCTACGAGCAGTACTTC. Translating gives CASSRSSGYEQYF.

V and J are TRBV7-2 and TRBJ2-3; D is unclear. The CDR3 has 13 amino acids. Germline V lookup: CDR1 SGHTA, CDR2 FQGNSA. The V gene lost 0 bases and the J gene lost 3 bases, with 4 bases spanning the gap. For the CDR3, the DNA is TGTGCCAGCAGCTTAGCCCTAACAGATACGCAGTATTTT. This encodes CASSLALTDTQYF. Full variable domain (missing parts from reference TRBV7-2 and TRBJ2-3): GAGVSQSPSNKVTEKGKDVELRCDPISGHTALYWYRQSLGQGLEFLIYFQGNSAPDKSGLPSDRFSAERTGGSVSTLTIQRTQQEDSAVYLCASSLALTDTQYFGPGTRLTVL.

The rearrangement joins TRBV6-1 to TRBJ2-1; D call uncertain. Germline lookup yields CDR1 MNHNS and CDR2 SASEGT. This CDR3 has 12 amino acids. V was shortened by 3 bases and J by 8 bases, with 8 bases between the two germline ends. The CDR3 sequence: CASSDLRDEQFF. CDR3 coding DNA: TGTGCCAGCAGTGACCTTCGGGATGAGCAGTTCTTC.

This clone is a singleton in its sample. J is TRBJ1-5 and V is TRBV7-8; weak D call: TRBD1 (5 bases). In germline, CDR1 is SGHVS, CDR2 FQNEAQ. V lost 5 bases, J lost 1 base, and 9 bases lay in between. This CDR3 is built from 14 residues. The CDR3 loop reads CASSPGASNQPQHF. The DNA of the CDR3 is TGTGCCAGCAGCCCTGGGGCCAGCAATCAGCCCCAGCATTTT.

The chain's CDR3 is CASSWVQGARGANVLTF. The CDR3 nucleotides read TGTGCCAGTAGTTGGGTACAGGGGGCTAGAGGGGCCAACGTCCTGACTTTC. V and J are TRBV19 and TRBJ2-6, with 9 bases that match TRBD1. This CDR3 is 17 amino acids long. Trimming removed 5 bases from V and 4 bases from J; junction bases left unmatched: 9. Looked up from germline, CDR1 is LNHDA and CDR2 is SQIVND (reference sequence).

V is TRBV15 and J is TRBJ1-2; D is possibly TRBD1 (5 bases). Germline-derived CDR1 and CDR2 are LNHNV and YYDKDF (reference sequence). The CDR3 has 18 residues. With 3 bases removed from V and 0 bases from J, the gap between germline ends came to 20 bases. The CDR3 nucleotides read TGTGCCACCAGCAGCCATAACCTCCCGGACAATTCTAACTATGGCTACACCTTC. Its protein is CATSSHNLPDNSNYGYTF.

The CDR3 region is CASSLGLEQGLSSEKLFF. DNA of the CDR3: TGTGCCAGCAGCTTAGGTCTAGAGCAGGGCTTATCTTCTGAAAAACTGTTTTTT. The rearrangement links TRBV7-6 to TRBJ1-4, with D possibly being TRBD1 (5 bases). The CDR3 is made up of 18 amino acids. V was shortened by 1 base and J by 7 bases, with 22 bases between the two germline ends. Per germline, CDR1 SGHVS and CDR2 FNYEAQ. The full variable domain, its missing parts supplied by reference TRBV7-6 and TRBJ1-4, is GAGVSQSPRYKVTKRGQDVALRCDPISGHVSLYWYRQALGQGPEFLTYFNYEAQQDKSGLPNDRFSAERPEGSISTLTIQRTEQRDSAMYRCASSLGLEQGLSSEKLFFGSGTQLSVL.

This chain links TRBV28 with TRBJ1-1; D perhaps matches TRBD1 (5 bases). The CDR3 is 14 amino acids. Deletions cut 6 bases from V and 6 bases from J, with 17 bases between. Germline V gives CDR1 MDHEN, CDR2 SYDVKM. In nucleotides, the CDR3 is TGTGCCAGCAGGGCGACCGGGGGGAGGGCTGAAGCTTTCTTT. Its protein is CASRATGGRAEAFF.

V and J are TRBV7-2 and TRBJ2-1; 13 bases match TRBD2. CDR3 length equals 15 residues. With V trimmed by 5 bases and J by 7 bases, 5 bases remained unmatched. Per germline, CDR1 SGHTA and CDR2 FQGNSA. The CDR3 DNA follows: TGTGCCAGCAGCGCCGGACTAGCGGGAGCAAATGAGCAGTTCTTC. Protein product: CASSAGLAGANEQFF.

The gene calls are TRBV11-3 and TRBJ2-3; D is perhaps TRBD1 (6 bases). V dropped 5 bases and J dropped 7 bases, with 13 bases sitting between them. Per germline, CDR1 SGHNT and CDR2 YENEEA. This CDR3 region has 13 residues. The CDR3 here is CASSAYREYTQYF. The CDR3 coding sequence is TGTGCCAGCAGCGCCTACAGGGAATATACGCAGTATTTT.

This clone was detected only once. The junction differs from germline at one of its ends, possibly a read error. This sequence joins TRBV15 and TRBJ2-7, with 8 bases lining up with TRBD2. Germline CDR1 LNHNV, CDR2 YYDKDF (reference sequence). The CDR3 sequence is 12 residues long. The CDR3 spells CATSRDSQRGFF. The CDR3 nucleotides read TGTGCCACCAGCAGAGATTCCCAGCGGGGGTTCTTC. Based on the CDR3 plus reference TRBV15 and TRBJ2-7, the full variable domain is DAMVIQNPRYQVTQFGKPVTLSCSQTLNHNVMYWYQQKSSQAPKLLFHYYDKDFNNEADTPDNFQSRRPNTSFCFLDIRSPGLGDTAMYLCATSRDSQRGFFGPGTRLTVT.

About this clone itself: At one end, the junction sequence differs from germline, possibly due to a read error. Within the sample, other DNA sequences also encode this same CDR3. V and J are TRBV5-1 and TRBJ1-1; D perhaps matches TRBD1 (6 bases). Germline CDR1 SGHRS, CDR2 YFSETQ. This CDR3 has 13 residues. Here the CDR3 reads CASSVDRNTEAFF. In nucleotides, the CDR3 is TGCGCTAGCAGCGTGGACAGGAACACTGAAGCTTTCTTT. The full variable domain, its missing parts supplied by reference TRBV5-1 and TRBJ1-1, is KAGVTQTPRYLIKTRGQQVTLSCSPISGHRSVSWYQQTPGQGLQFLFEYFSETQRNKGNFPGRFSGRQFSNSRSEMNVSTLELGDSALYLCASSVDRNTEAFFGQGTRLTVV.

The chain couples TRBV28 to TRBJ2-3; TRBD2 aligns across 9 bases. CDR1 is MDHEN and CDR2 is SYDVKM in the germline V gene. The CDR3 runs to 14 residues. V lost 5 bases and J lost 6; bases outside the gene matches: 6. As DNA, the CDR3 is TGTGCCAGCAGTCGATGGACTAGCGTGGATACGCAGTATTTT. Amino acid sequence: CASSRWTSVDTQYF. Together with reference TRBV28 and TRBJ2-3, the CDR3 gives the full variable domain: DVKVTQSSRYLVKRTGEKVFLECVQDMDHENMFWYRQDPGLGLRLIYFSYDVKMKEKGDIPEGYSVSREKKERFSLILESASTNQTSMYLCASSRWTSVDTQYFGPGTRLTVL.

The chain uses TRBV30 and TRBJ2-3; TRBD2 matches at 12 bases. The CDR3 extends over 18 amino acids. The junction had 7 bases not matched to a gene; V was cut back by 0 bases and J by 0 bases. Germline CDR1 GTSNPN, CDR2 SVGIG (reference sequence). The CDR3, as DNA: TGTGCCTGGAGTGTAACCAGGACTAGCGGGGTTAGCACAGATACGCAGTATTTT. Translation: CAWSVTRTSGVSTDTQYF.

This clone was seen only once. The chain links TRBV30 to TRBJ2-1; 11 bases fit TRBD2. Unmatched junction bases numbered 6, after V lost 4 bases and J lost 7 bases. CDR1 and CDR2 (germline): GTSNPN, SVGIG (reference sequence). This CDR3 is 14 amino acids long. Written as DNA, the CDR3 is TGTGCCTGGACTAGGGGACTAGCGGCTAATGAGCAGTTCTTC. Translated: CAWTRGLAANEQFF.

The J gene is TRBJ2-3, the V gene TRBV5-6; no firm D call. This CDR3 has 17 residues. The V and J ends lost 3 bases and 0 bases respectively, with 17 bases between them. The germline gives CDR1 SGHDT, CDR2 YYEEEE. For the CDR3, the DNA is TGTGCCAGCAGCTCCCTACGGGTCGGTAGGAGCACAGATACGCAGTATTTT. This encodes CASSSLRVGRSTDTQYF.

The genes are TRBV7-3 and TRBJ2-3; D is undetermined. This CDR3 region has 14 residues. Trimming removed 5 bases at V and 2 bases at J, with 11 bases between. Per germline, CDR1 SGHTA and CDR2 FQGTGA. For the CDR3, the DNA is TGTGCCAGCAGCCCGACTGGCACCACAGATACGCAGTATTTT. It specifies CASSPTGTTDTQYF.

The CDR3 loop is CASSSGTGGYTGELFF. The CDR3 bases are TGTGCCAGCAGCTCAGGGACAGGGGGGTATACCGGGGAGCTGTTTTTT. The genes are TRBV7-7 and TRBJ2-2, with 11 bases aligning to TRBD1. The trim removed 4 bases at V and 5 bases at J, leaving 6 bases unmatched. CDR3 size: 16 residues. Per the germline V gene, CDR1 is SSHAT and CDR2 is FNYEAQ (reference sequence).

This rearrangement joins TRBV5-1 to TRBJ2-1, with 12 bases identical to TRBD2. V shed 5 bases, J shed 0 bases, and the junction held 9 bases outside the gene matches. CDR3 length: 18 amino acids. Germline assignment: CDR1 SGHRS and CDR2 YFSETQ. CDR3 sequence reads: CASSRTSGVESSYNEQFF. The CDR3 coding sequence is TGCGCCAGCAGTCGGACTAGCGGGGTGGAAAGCTCCTACAATGAGCAGTTCTTC.

The chain carries TRBV27 and TRBJ2-5, with a tentative D call TRBD2 (5 bases). V was trimmed by 4 bases and J by 7 bases, leaving 22 bases between them. Germline V lookup: CDR1 MNHEY, CDR2 SMNVEV (reference sequence). This CDR3 spans 16 amino acids. CDR3 sequence reads: CASSSPAGINLGTQYF. CDR3 DNA: TGTGCCAGCAGTTCCCCCGCCGGGATCAACTTGGGGACCCAGTACTTC.

This chain links TRBV19 with TRBJ1-5, with D unclear. Germline CDR1 reads LNHDA; CDR2 reads SQIVND (reference sequence). Trimming shortened V by 1 base and J by 3 bases, and 10 bases separated the two germline ends. The CDR3 sequence is 15 residues long. CDR3 in amino acids: CASSIVGSHNQPQHF. In DNA form, the CDR3 reads TGTGCCAGTAGTATAGTGGGCAGCCACAATCAGCCCCAGCATTTT.